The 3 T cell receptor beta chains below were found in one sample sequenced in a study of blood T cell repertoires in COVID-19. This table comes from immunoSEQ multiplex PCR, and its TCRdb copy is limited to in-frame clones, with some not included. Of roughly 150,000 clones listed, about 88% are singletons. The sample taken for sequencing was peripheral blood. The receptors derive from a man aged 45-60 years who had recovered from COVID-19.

CDR3 in DNA: TGTGCCAGCAGCCATAATGGACAGGGGACAGAGACCCAGTACTTC. Translating gives CASSHNGQGTETQYF. The rearrangement uses TRBV6-2 or TRBV6-3 and TRBJ2-5, with TRBD1 matching 9 bases. V lost 6 bases, J lost 4 bases, and 9 bases stayed unmatched. The germline V gene has CDR1 MNHEY and CDR2 SVGEGT. The length of the CDR3 is 15 residues.

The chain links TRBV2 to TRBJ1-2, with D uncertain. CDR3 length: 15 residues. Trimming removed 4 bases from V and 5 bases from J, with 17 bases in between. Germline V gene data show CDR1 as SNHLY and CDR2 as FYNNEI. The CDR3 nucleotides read TGTGCCAGCAGTGTCTCGGGGTCGTCTCCATATGGCTACACCTTC. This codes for CASSVSGSSPYGYTF.

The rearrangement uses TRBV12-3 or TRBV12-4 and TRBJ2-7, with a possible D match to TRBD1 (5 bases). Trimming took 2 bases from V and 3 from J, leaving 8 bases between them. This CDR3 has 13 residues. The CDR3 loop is CASSLRQGYEQYF. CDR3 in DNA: TGTGCCAGCAGTTTAAGGCAGGGCTACGAGCAGTACTTC.